Each of the 12 T cell receptor beta chains below was sequenced from the same sample in a study of blood T cell repertoires in COVID-19. Clones were sequenced by immunoSEQ multiplex PCR, and TCRdb holds only the in-frame ones, with some missing. The sample consists of approximately 75,000 clones, almost 85% of them appearing once. Material for sequencing was peripheral blood. These receptors all stem from a human donor in a cohort sampled during active COVID-19.

V gene TRBV10-3 combines with J gene TRBJ1-2; D not certain. V was shortened by 3 bases and J by 7 bases, with 18 bases between the two germline ends. The CDR3 totals 15 residues. Germline lookup yields CDR1 ENHRY and CDR2 SYGVKD. The CDR3 DNA follows: TGTGCCATCAGTGAATGGGGAGTATCCGGTTCTGGCTACACCTTC. Its protein is CAISEWGVSGSGYTF.

This chain links TRBV4-3 with TRBJ2-5, with 9 bases fitting TRBD1. CDR3 length: 17 residues. The V gene's germline CDR1 is LGHNA and CDR2 YSLEER. The V gene end was trimmed by 3 bases and the J gene end by 5 bases; junction bases not matched to a gene: 13. For the CDR3, the DNA is TGCGCCAGCAGCCAGACCGGGACAGGGCTTGGAGGGGAGACCCAGTACTTC. It is translated as CASSQTGTGLGGETQYF.

The V call is TRBV18, the J call TRBJ1-2; possible D gene TRBD1, 6 bases. CDR3 length: 17 amino acids. Germline V gene data show CDR1 as KGHSH and CDR2 as LQKENI. V was trimmed by 3 bases and J by 4 bases, leaving 21 bases between them. The chain's CDR3 is CASSPTLLGHHPYGYTF. In DNA form, the CDR3 reads TGTGCCAGCTCACCTACGTTGCTGGGACACCATCCCTATGGCTACACCTTC.

V gene TRBV6-1 combines with J gene TRBJ1-6, with 8 bases matching TRBD1. The CDR3 contains 18 residues. V shed 2 bases and J 1 base; nucleotides not matched to a gene: 7. Per germline, CDR1 MNHNS and CDR2 SASEGT. DNA of the CDR3: TGTGCCAGCAGTGAATTTTCGGACAGGGCGTCCTATAATTCACCCCTCCACTTT. Protein product: CASSEFSDRASYNSPLHF.

The CDR3 spells CASSRGTYGYTF. The CDR3 DNA follows: TGCGCCAGCAGCCGGGGGACCTATGGCTACACCTTC. The chain links TRBV10-2 to TRBJ1-2, with D possibly TRBD1 on 5 matching bases. This CDR3 spans 12 amino acids. V lost 6 bases, J lost 4 bases, and 9 bases lay in between. The germline CDR1 and CDR2 sequences are WSHSY and SAAADI.

The chain links TRBV6-5 to TRBJ1-1; 9 bases fit TRBD1. Looked up from germline, CDR1 is MNHEY and CDR2 is SVGAGI. V shed 6 bases and J 7 bases; nucleotides not matched to a gene: 9. The CDR3 totals 14 residues. The CDR3 DNA reads TGTGCCAGCAGCGGACTCGGGACAGGGCTTGAAGCTTTCTTT. Amino acid sequence: CASSGLGTGLEAFF.

The rearrangement uses TRBV4-1 and TRBJ1-3, with 8 positions matching TRBD1. The germline gives CDR1 MGHRA, CDR2 YSYEKL. This CDR3 is 21 amino acids long. Losses at the gene ends were 0 bases for V and 0 bases for J; bases not matched to a gene: 16. CDR3 in DNA: TGCGCCAGCAGCCAAGATATGGCAGGACAGGGACCGTTCGACTCTGGAAACACCATATATTTT. Its protein is CASSQDMAGQGPFDSGNTIYF.

The CDR3 DNA sequence: TGTGCCAGTGTGGGGACAGGTACCTACGAGCAGTACTTC. Protein product: CASVGTGTYEQYF. This sequence joins TRBV6-5 and TRBJ2-7; 8 positions match TRBD1. Germline CDR1 is MNHEY and CDR2 is SVGAGI. Trimming at V came to 9 bases and at J to 2 bases, leaving 6 bases not matched to a gene. This CDR3 is 13 amino acids long.

The rearrangement joins TRBV6-6 to TRBJ1-3; no clear D gene. The CDR3 is 15 amino acids. Looked up from germline, CDR1 is MNHNY and CDR2 is SVGAGI (reference sequence). V gave up 6 bases and J gave up 0 bases, with 12 bases separating them. The CDR3 loop reads CASRLDGDSGNTIYF. As DNA, the CDR3 is TGTGCCAGCAGACTGGACGGGGACTCTGGAAACACCATATATTTT.

The chain combines TRBV5-1 with TRBJ1-4, with D perhaps matching TRBD1 (6 bases). The CDR3 is 15 amino acids. Trimming took 3 bases from V and 3 from J, leaving 12 bases between them. The germline V gene has CDR1 SGHRS and CDR2 YFSETQ. This CDR3 is CASSSLQGSNEKLFF. The DNA of the CDR3 is TGCGCCAGCAGCTCCTTACAGGGATCTAATGAAAAACTGTTTTTT.

V usage is TRBV7-2 and J usage is TRBJ1-2; 12 bases align to TRBD1. V lost 8 bases, J lost 1 base, and 11 bases stayed unmatched. Germline assignment: CDR1 SGHTA and CDR2 FQGNSA. The CDR3 length is 17 residues. In DNA form, the CDR3 reads TGTGCCAGCGGGGGGACAGGGGGCCTACAATTTAACTATGGCTACACCTTC. Residues: CASGGTGGLQFNYGYTF.

The V and J genes are TRBV2 and TRBJ1-1; possible D gene TRBD1, 6 bases. V dropped 2 bases and J dropped 5 bases, with 9 bases sitting between them. There are 13 residues in the CDR3. In germline, CDR1 is SNHLY, CDR2 FYNNEI. CDR3 sequence (DNA): TGTGCCAGCAGTGAATACAGGGCTACTGAAGCTTTCTTT. The encoded protein is CASSEYRATEAFF.